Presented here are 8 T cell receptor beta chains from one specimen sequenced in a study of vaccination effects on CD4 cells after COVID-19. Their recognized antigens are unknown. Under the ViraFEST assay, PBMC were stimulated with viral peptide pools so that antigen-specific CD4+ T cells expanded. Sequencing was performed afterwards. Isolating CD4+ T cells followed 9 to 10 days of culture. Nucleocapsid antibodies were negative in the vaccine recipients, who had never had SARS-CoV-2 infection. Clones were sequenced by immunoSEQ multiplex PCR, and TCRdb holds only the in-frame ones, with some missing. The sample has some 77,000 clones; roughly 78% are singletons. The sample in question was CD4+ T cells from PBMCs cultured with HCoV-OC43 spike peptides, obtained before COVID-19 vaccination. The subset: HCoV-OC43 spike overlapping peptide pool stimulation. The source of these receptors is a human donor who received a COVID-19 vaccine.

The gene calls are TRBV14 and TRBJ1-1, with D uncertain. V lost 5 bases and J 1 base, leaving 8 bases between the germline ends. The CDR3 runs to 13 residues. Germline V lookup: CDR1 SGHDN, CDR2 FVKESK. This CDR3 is CASSYSPNTEAFF. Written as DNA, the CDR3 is TGTGCCAGCAGCTACTCACCGAACACTGAAGCTTTCTTT.

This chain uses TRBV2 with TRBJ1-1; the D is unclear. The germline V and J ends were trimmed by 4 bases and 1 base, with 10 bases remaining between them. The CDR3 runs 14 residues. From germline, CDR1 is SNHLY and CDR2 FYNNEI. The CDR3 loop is CASSVRGTNTEAFF. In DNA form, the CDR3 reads TGTGCCAGCAGTGTCCGGGGAACGAACACTGAAGCTTTCTTT.

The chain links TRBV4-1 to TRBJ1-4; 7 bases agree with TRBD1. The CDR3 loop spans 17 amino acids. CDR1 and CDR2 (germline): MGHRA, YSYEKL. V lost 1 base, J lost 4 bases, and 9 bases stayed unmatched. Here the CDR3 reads CASSQGAGGRGNEKLFF. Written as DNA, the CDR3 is TGCGCCAGCAGCCAAGGGGCAGGGGGTCGTGGTAATGAAAAACTGTTTTTT.

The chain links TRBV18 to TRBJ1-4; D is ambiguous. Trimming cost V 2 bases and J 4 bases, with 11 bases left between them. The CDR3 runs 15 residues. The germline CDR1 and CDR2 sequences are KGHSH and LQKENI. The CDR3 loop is CASSPLPDHNEKLFF. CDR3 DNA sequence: TGTGCCAGCTCACCATTGCCGGATCATAATGAAAAACTGTTTTTT.

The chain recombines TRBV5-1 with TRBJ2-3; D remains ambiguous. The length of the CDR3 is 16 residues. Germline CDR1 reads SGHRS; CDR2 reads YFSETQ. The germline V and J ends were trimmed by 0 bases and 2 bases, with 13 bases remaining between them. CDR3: CASSLGLVGPTDTQYF. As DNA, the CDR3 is TGCGCCAGCAGCTTGGGTCTGGTAGGGCCCACAGATACGCAGTATTTT.

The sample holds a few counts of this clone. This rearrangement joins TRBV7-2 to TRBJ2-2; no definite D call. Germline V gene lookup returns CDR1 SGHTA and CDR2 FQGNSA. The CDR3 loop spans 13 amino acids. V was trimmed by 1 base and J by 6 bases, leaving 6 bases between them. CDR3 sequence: CASSLGGSGELFF. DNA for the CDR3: TGTGCCAGCAGCTTAGGCGGTTCCGGGGAGCTGTTTTTT. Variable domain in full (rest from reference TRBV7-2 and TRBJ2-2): GAGVSQSPSNKVTEKGKDVELRCDPISGHTALYWYRQSLGQGLEFLIYFQGNSAPDKSGLPSDRFSAERTGGSVSTLTIQRTQQEDSAVYLCASSLGGSGELFFGEGSRLTVL.

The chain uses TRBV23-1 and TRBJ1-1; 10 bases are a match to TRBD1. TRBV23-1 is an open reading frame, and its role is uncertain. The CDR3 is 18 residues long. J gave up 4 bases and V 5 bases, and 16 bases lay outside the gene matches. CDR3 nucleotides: TGCGCCAGCAGTATTGACGTCCCGGGACAGGGGACGAGCACTGAAGCTTTCTTT. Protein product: CASSIDVPGQGTSTEAFF.

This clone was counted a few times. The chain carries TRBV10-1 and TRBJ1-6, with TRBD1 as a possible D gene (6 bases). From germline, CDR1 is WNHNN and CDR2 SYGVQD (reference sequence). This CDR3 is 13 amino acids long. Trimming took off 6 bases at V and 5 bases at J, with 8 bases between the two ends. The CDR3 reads CASRRQDNSPLHF. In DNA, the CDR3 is TGCGCCAGCAGGAGACAGGATAATTCACCCCTCCACTTT.